The entry below describes one T cell receptor beta chain. Authors' processing steps: Reference gene primer amplification gave nucleated cell count estimates. Method: immunoSEQ multiplex PCR; TCRdb's copy keeps in-frame clones and lacks some. V, J and clone size are those of that table, while D and trimming were read from the DNA. Of around 270,000 clones listed, roughly 84% are singletons. This sample was included in a study of blood T cell repertoires in COVID-19. Overall study context: Whether acute or convalescent, the COVID-19 samples came from the United States, Italy and Spain. Sample material is recorded as cDNA or gDNA derived from T cells, B-cell-depleted T cells, or PBMCs.

Sequences were obtained from peripheral blood. The receptor was derived from a woman aged 40 to 50 who had recovered from COVID-19.

The CDR3 DNA sequence: TGTGCCACCAGCAGAGATCTGGCGGGAACTGAAGCTTTCTTT. Residues: CATSRDLAGTEAFF. The chain joins TRBV15 to TRBJ1-1; D is unclear. Trimming removed 0 bases at V and 5 bases at J, with 10 bases between. The CDR3 has 14 residues. Looked up from germline, CDR1 is LNHNV and CDR2 is YYDKDF (reference sequence).